This T cell receptor (beta chain) derives from a study of T cells in Graves' hyperthyroidism and ophthalmopathy. It was RNA transcripts that yielded the amplified TCR beta CDR3 regions. When the TCR CDR3 underwent first-round RT-PCR, the HTBI primer set was used. TCRdb passed the multiplex PCR reads through MiXCR, listing each CDR3 protein once. The sample lists 300,000 to 400,000 distinct CDR3 sequences; approximately 15% were seen once. The count of this clonotype is one. V gave up 6 bases and J gave up 4 bases; unmatched junction bases: 10. The CDR3 length is 18 residues. Germline assignment: CDR1 LNHDA and CDR2 SQIVND (reference sequence).

The rearrangement joins TRBV19 to TRBJ2-1; 15 bases line up with TRBD2. This clonotype was sampled from a woman aged 55 to 70 with Graves' hyperthyroidism. Sequencing was done on a sample of blood. The CDR3 DNA follows: TGTGCCAGTAGGACCCCGGGACTAGCGGGAGGTCGGTACAATGAGCAGTTCTTC. This gives the protein CASRTPGLAGGRYNEQFF.